This T cell receptor beta chain derives from a study of response to subunit inactivated influenza vaccine. Broader study findings: T cells newly recruited by each seasonal influenza vaccination are few, the authors suggested.

Via MiXCR, TCRdb re-called the RT-PCR reads, giving one row per CDR3 protein. The data show 450,000 to 600,000 distinct CDR3 sequences, approximately 7.1% seen once. The CDR3 contains 12 residues. Between the trimmed V and J ends, which lost 2 bases and 7 bases, there was a span of 9 bases. Germline V gene sequence: CDR1 MNHEY, CDR2 SVGEGT. In regard to this clonotype: Its target is unknown.

The rearrangement joins TRBV6-2 or TRBV6-3 to TRBJ2-7; D not resolved. This TCR came from a man aged 45 to 75 who received an inactivated influenza vaccine. This sample comprised PBMCs from blood, obtained roughly 24 months after vaccination. The CDR3 region is CASSYLTEEQYF. The DNA for the CDR3 is TGTGCCAGCAGTTACCTCACGGAAGAGCAGTACTTC.